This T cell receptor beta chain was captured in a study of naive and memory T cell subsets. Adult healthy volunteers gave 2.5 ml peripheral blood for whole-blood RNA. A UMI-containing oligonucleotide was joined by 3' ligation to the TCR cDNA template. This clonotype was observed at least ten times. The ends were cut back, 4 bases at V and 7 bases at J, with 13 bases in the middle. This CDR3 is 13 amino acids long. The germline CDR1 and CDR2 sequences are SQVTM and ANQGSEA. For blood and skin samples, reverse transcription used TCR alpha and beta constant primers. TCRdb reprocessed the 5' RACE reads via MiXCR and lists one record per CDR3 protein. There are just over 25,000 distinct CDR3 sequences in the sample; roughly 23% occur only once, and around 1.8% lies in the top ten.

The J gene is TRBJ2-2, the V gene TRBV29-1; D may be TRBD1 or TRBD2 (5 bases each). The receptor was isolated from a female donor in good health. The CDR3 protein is CSVARESYGELFF. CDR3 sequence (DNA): TGCAGCGTTGCCAGGGAGAGCTACGGGGAGCTGTTTTTT.